The present T cell receptor (beta chain) was sequenced within a study of blood T cell repertoires in COVID-19. About the research overall: Sites across the United States, Italy and Spain contributed samples from acute and convalescent COVID-19. The analysed material was cDNA or gDNA that came from T cells, B-cell-depleted T cells, or PBMCs.

The germline V and J ends were trimmed by 0 bases and 5 bases, with 16 bases remaining between them. Germline lookup yields CDR1 SGDLS and CDR2 YYNGEE. CDR3 length: 16 residues. TCRdb's table, derived via immunoSEQ multiplex PCR, lists solely in-frame clones and lacks some. The sample records roughly 74,000 clones, almost 90% being singletons. The specimen was peripheral blood. The rearrangement links TRBV9 to TRBJ2-3, with D possibly TRBD1 on 5 matching bases. The receptor was isolated from a woman at least 80 years old with active or convalescent COVID-19. CDR3 amino acids: CASSVAGPGWGDTQYF. CDR3 coding DNA: TGTGCCAGCAGCGTAGCAGGCCCAGGGTGGGGAGATACGCAGTATTTT.